A single sample gave rise to the 30 T cell receptor beta chains below, sequenced in a study of cytomegalovirus exposure and HLA in healthy donors (dated by TCRdb to the late 2010s). Receptor libraries were prepared by the immunoSEQ multiplex PCR assay. For the multiplex PCR, a mixture combining 60 forward primers for TCR Vbeta segments and 13 reverse primers for TCR Jbeta segments was used. The table was pulled from immuneACCESS by TCRdb, which kept in-frame rearrangements only. Such tables lose some clones; where checked, under half of the loss comes from unresolved V genes, and the rest has no known cause. This sample is represented by about 92,000 clones; approximately 71% of them were singletons. Of the sample, 2.5% to 3% falls within the top ten clones. Material for sequencing was PBMCs. The source is a man aged 45-60 years in good health and CMV-seronegative.

This clone was detected only a few times. The gene calls are TRBV10-1 and TRBJ1-4; 9 bases line up with TRBD1. The CDR3 is 16 amino acids. The germline CDR1 and CDR2 sequences are WNHNN and SYGVQD (reference sequence). V was pared by 11 bases and J by 1 base, with 11 bases of the junction left unmatched. Here the CDR3 reads CALKGDRAVTNEKLFF. CDR3 bases: TGCGCCCTTAAGGGGGACAGGGCTGTAACTAATGAAAAACTGTTTTTT.

This clone turned up a few times. The chain carries TRBV5-1 and TRBJ1-1; no firm D call. Germline CDR1 SGHRS, CDR2 YFSETQ. This CDR3 is 16 amino acids long. V was pared by 0 bases and J by 5 bases, with 17 bases between. The CDR3 DNA reads as TGCGCCAGCAGCTTGGATTCGGCGAGGGTGAGGACTGAAGCTTTCTTT. Encoded protein: CASSLDSARVRTEAFF.

The genes are TRBV9 and TRBJ2-1; 10 bases map to TRBD2. Germline lookup yields CDR1 SGDLS and CDR2 YYNGEE. The CDR3 is 16 residues long. J gave up 9 bases and V 4 bases, and 13 bases lay outside the gene matches. Here the CDR3 DNA reads TGTGCCAGCAGCCGAACCAGCGGGGGGGCAGAAAGTGAGCAGTTCTTC. Protein: CASSRTSGGAESEQFF.

The chain recombines TRBV6-5 with TRBJ2-3; 12 bases align to TRBD2. V was pared by 4 bases and J by 0 bases, with 2 bases of the junction left unmatched. The CDR3 has 16 residues. Germline CDR1 MNHEY, CDR2 SVGAGI. DNA of the CDR3: TGTGCCAGCAGTTTCCTAGCGGGAGGGAGCACAGATACGCAGTATTTT. Amino acids: CASSFLAGGSTDTQYF.

This clone was counted between two and nine times. The chain couples TRBV4-2 to TRBJ2-1; D possibly corresponds to TRBD1 (6 bases). The ends were cut back, 0 bases at V and 6 bases at J, with 12 bases in the middle. The CDR3 extends over 15 amino acids. Germline V gene data show CDR1 as LGHNA and CDR2 as YNFKEQ. CDR3 nucleotide sequence: TGTGCCAGCAGCCAAGAAGCCCGCAGGGGCAATGAGCAGTTCTTC. This sequence encodes CASSQEARRGNEQFF.

The genes are TRBV2 and TRBJ2-3, with D perhaps TRBD2 (5 bases). Trimming cost V 0 bases and J 8 bases, with 18 bases left between them. The CDR3 loop spans 16 amino acids. CDR1 is SNHLY and CDR2 is FYNNEI in the germline V gene. The CDR3 reads CASSEALPSWSATQYF. The CDR3 nucleotides read TGTGCCAGCAGTGAAGCGCTTCCTAGCTGGAGTGCTACGCAGTATTTT.

The chain links TRBV18 to TRBJ2-7; D may be TRBD1 (5 bases). The V gene's germline CDR1 is KGHSH and CDR2 LQKENI. V gave up 6 bases and J gave up 0 bases, with 15 bases separating them. This CDR3 has 15 residues. CDR3: CASSPTGFSSYEQYV. CDR3 sequence (DNA): TGTGCCAGCTCGCCTACAGGATTCAGCTCCTACGAGCAGTACGTC.

The chain uses TRBV7-2 and TRBJ2-7; 10 nucleotides line up with TRBD2. V lost 0 bases and J lost 4; bases outside the gene matches: 3. The CDR3 length is 15 residues. CDR1 and CDR2 from the germline V gene are SGHTA and FQGNSA. The CDR3 bases are TGTGCCAGCAGCTTAGCGGCTAGCGGGAGATACGAGCAGTACGTC. This sequence encodes CASSLAASGRYEQYV.

This chain joins TRBV5-6 and TRBJ1-1; TRBD1 agrees at 8 bases. CDR1 is SGHDT and CDR2 is YYEEEE in the germline V gene. CDR3 length: 16 residues. V dropped 0 bases and J dropped 5; count of bases not matched to a gene: 9. The CDR3 DNA reads TGTGCCAGCAGCTTGGGGTCAGGGGGCCTGAGGACTGAAGCTTTCTTT. Translated: CASSLGSGGLRTEAFF. Looking up the rest from reference TRBV5-6 and TRBJ1-1 gives the full variable domain: DAGVTQSPTHLIKTRGQQVTLRCSPKSGHDTVSWYQQALGQGPQFIFQYYEEEERQRGNFPDRFSGHQFPNYSSELNVNALLLGDSALYLCASSLGSGGLRTEAFFGQGTRLTVV.

The J gene is TRBJ1-6, the V gene TRBV28, with D maybe TRBD1 (5 bases). With 3 bases removed from V and 1 base from J, the gap between germline ends came to 19 bases. Germline loops: CDR1 MDHEN, CDR2 SYDVKM. The length of the CDR3 is 19 residues. As DNA, the CDR3 is TGTGCCAGCAGTTTCTCACCGGGCCTTGGGGCATCCTATAATTCACCCCTCCACTTT. Translated, it gives CASSFSPGLGASYNSPLHF.

V gene TRBV7-2 combines with J gene TRBJ2-7; D gene ambiguous. V lost 1 base and J 2 bases, leaving 9 bases between the germline ends. Germline V gene lookup returns CDR1 SGHTA and CDR2 FQGNSA. CDR3 length: 14 residues. CDR3 nucleotides: TGTGCCAGCAGCTTAGACCCAGGCACCTACGAGCAGTACGTC. Translated: CASSLDPGTYEQYV.

This chain links TRBV7-2 with TRBJ2-7; D is unresolved. Germline V lookup: CDR1 SGHTA, CDR2 FQGNSA. This CDR3 is 14 amino acids long. The germline V and J ends were trimmed by 3 bases and 3 bases, with 12 bases remaining between them. The CDR3 region has the DNA TGTGCCAGCAGCTTGTTCCCCACGGGCTACGAGCAGTACTTC. Translation: CASSLFPTGYEQYF. The full variable domain, rest sourced from reference TRBV7-2 and TRBJ2-7, is GAGVSQSPSNKVTEKGKDVELRCDPISGHTALYWYRQSLGQGLEFLIYFQGNSAPDKSGLPSDRFSAERTGGSVSTLTIQRTQQEDSAVYLCASSLFPTGYEQYFGPGTRLTVT.

The chain carries TRBV28 and TRBJ2-3, with unresolved D. The CDR3 extends over 15 amino acids. From germline, CDR1 is MDHEN and CDR2 SYDVKM. Trimming cost V 4 bases and J 0 bases, with 11 bases left between them. The CDR3 reads CASSSPTPSTDTQYF. CDR3 DNA sequence: TGTGCCAGCAGTTCGCCGACTCCGAGCACAGATACGCAGTATTTT.

CDR3 loop: CASSLGTGVGNEQFF. The CDR3, as DNA: TGTGCCAGCAGCCTCGGGACAGGGGTCGGCAATGAGCAGTTCTTC. This chain connects TRBV11-3 to TRBJ2-1; 10 positions agree with TRBD1. Trimming cost V 5 bases and J 6 bases; bases outside gene matches: 7. CDR3 length: 15 residues. From germline, CDR1 is SGHNT and CDR2 YENEEA.

V and J are TRBV7-9 and TRBJ1-2, with D possibly being TRBD1 (5 bases). The CDR3 spans 13 residues. The V gene lost 4 bases and the J gene lost 7 bases, with 13 bases spanning the gap. Germline V gives CDR1 SEHNR, CDR2 FQNEAQ (reference sequence). DNA of the CDR3: TGTGCCAGCAGCTCGCAGGGTGGTAGTGGCTACACCTTC. This encodes CASSSQGGSGYTF.

The chain has TRBV28 and TRBJ2-3; D may be TRBD1 (6 bases). The CDR3 spans 15 residues. Germline CDR1 is MDHEN and CDR2 is SYDVKM. V gave up 6 bases and J gave up 3 bases, with 16 bases separating them. The CDR3 DNA follows: TGTGCCAGCAGACCGGGGCCAGGGGAAACAGATACGCAGTATTTT. Translated, it gives CASRPGPGETDTQYF.

The chain has TRBV7-9 and TRBJ1-1; a possible D gene is TRBD1 (5 bases). Germline V gene lookup returns CDR1 SEHNR and CDR2 FQNEAQ (reference sequence). The V and J ends lost 0 bases and 5 bases respectively, with 13 bases between them. The CDR3 runs 15 residues. The DNA for the CDR3 is TGTGCCAGCAGCTTAGCGCTGGCAGGGATGACTGAAGCTTTCTTT. Translating gives CASSLALAGMTEAFF. Full variable domain (remainder filled in from reference TRBV7-9 and TRBJ1-1): DTGVSQNPRHKITKRGQNVTFRCDPISEHNRLYWYRQTLGQGPEFLTYFQNEAQLEKSRLLSDRFSAERPKGSFSTLEIQRTEQGDSAMYLCASSLALAGMTEAFFGQGTRLTVV.

This clone was observed a handful of times. The V call is TRBV7-6, the J call TRBJ1-1; D is possibly TRBD1 (6 bases). Germline V gene sequence: CDR1 SGHVS, CDR2 FNYEAQ. V gave up 2 bases and J gave up 5 bases, with 12 bases separating them. The length of the CDR3 is 14 residues. The CDR3 protein is CASSLSQGQTEAFF. As DNA, the CDR3 is TGTGCCAGCAGCTTATCTCAGGGGCAAACTGAAGCTTTCTTT.

The J gene is TRBJ1-3, the V gene TRBV7-9; 8 bases map to TRBD1. Germline assignment: CDR1 SEHNR and CDR2 FQNEAQ (reference sequence). The CDR3 sequence is 16 residues long. J lost 0 bases, V lost 5 bases, and 6 bases had no gene match. The chain's CDR3 is CASSPLQGDSGNTIYF. The CDR3 region has the DNA TGTGCCAGCAGCCCCCTACAGGGGGACTCTGGAAACACCATATATTTT.

CDR3 in amino acids: CASRTSESQETQYF. The CDR3 nucleotides read TGTGCCAGCAGGACTAGCGAGTCACAAGAGACCCAGTACTTC. V is TRBV2 and J is TRBJ2-5; TRBD2 matches at 8 bases. Trimming removed 6 bases from V and 2 bases from J; junction bases left unmatched: 5. From germline, CDR1 is SNHLY and CDR2 FYNNEI. The CDR3 has 14 amino acids.

The chain employs TRBV11-1 and TRBJ1-1, with D uncertain. The CDR3 is 13 residues long. Germline assignment: CDR1 SGHAT and CDR2 FQDESV (reference sequence). Trimming removed 0 bases at V and 3 bases at J, with 5 bases between. The CDR3 DNA follows: TGTGCCAGCAGCTTAGCGAGATACACTGAAGCTTTCTTT. It encodes CASSLARYTEAFF.

The genes are TRBV6-6 and TRBJ2-4, with D perhaps TRBD1 (5 bases). Trimming removed 2 bases from V and 5 bases from J, with 7 bases in between. Germline CDR1 MNHNY, CDR2 SVGAGI (reference sequence). The CDR3 extends over 13 amino acids. The CDR3 spells CASSYPTENIQYF. CDR3 DNA: TGTGCCAGCAGTTACCCGACAGAAAACATTCAGTACTTC.

J is TRBJ2-3 and V is TRBV13; D possibly corresponds to TRBD2 (7 bases). The CDR3 has 14 amino acids. Trimming removed 6 bases from V and 6 bases from J, with 16 bases in between. CDR1 is PRHDT, CDR2 FYEKMQ, per germline (reference sequence). The CDR3 DNA sequence: TGTGCCAGCAGGGTATGGGGGGGCGGGGATACGCAGTATTTT. Residues: CASRVWGGGDTQYF.

This chain links TRBV15 with TRBJ2-5; 7 bases line up with TRBD1. J lost 5 bases, V lost 2 bases, and 8 bases had no gene match. Germline V gives CDR1 LNHNV, CDR2 YYDKDF (reference sequence). The CDR3 has 15 residues. The CDR3 nucleotides read TGTGCCACCAGCAGACCCGACAGGGTAGAGGAGACCCAGTACTTC. This sequence encodes CATSRPDRVEETQYF.

CDR3 protein: CSVPRDRTDYRTDTQYF. The CDR3 DNA follows: TGCAGCGTTCCACGGGACAGGACCGACTACCGCACAGATACGCAGTATTTT. This chain connects TRBV29-1 to TRBJ2-3; 8 bases are a match to TRBD1. Per germline, CDR1 SQVTM and CDR2 ANQGSEA. This CDR3 is 17 amino acids long. The V gene end was trimmed by 5 bases and the J gene end by 1 base; junction bases not matched to a gene: 14.

The chain is built from TRBV5-1 and TRBJ2-2; maybe TRBD1 (6 bases). The CDR3 loop spans 15 amino acids. Germline V gene data show CDR1 as SGHRS and CDR2 as YFSETQ. V lost 0 bases and J lost 4, with 10 bases in between. CDR3 DNA sequence: TGCGCCAGCAGCTTGGCGCAGGGGATCACCGGGGAGCTGTTTTTT. Translated, it gives CASSLAQGITGELFF.

The chain recombines TRBV9 with TRBJ1-3; TRBD1 matches 9 bases. J gave up 1 base and V 3 bases, and 8 bases lay outside the gene matches. The CDR3 length is 17 residues. Germline values: CDR1 SGDLS, CDR2 YYNGEE. The CDR3 loop is CASSASGTGLSGNTIYF. The CDR3 DNA sequence: TGTGCCAGCAGCGCCAGCGGGACAGGGTTATCTGGAAACACCATATATTTT. The full variable domain, rest sourced from reference TRBV9 and TRBJ1-3, is DSGVTQTPKHLITATGQRVTLRCSPRSGDLSVYWYQQSLDQGLQFLIQYYNGEERAKGNILERFSAQQFPDLHSELNLSSLELGDSALYFCASSASGTGLSGNTIYFGEGSWLTVV.

The chain links TRBV10-3 to TRBJ2-5, with 7 bases aligning to TRBD1. Germline lookup yields CDR1 ENHRY and CDR2 SYGVKD. J was trimmed by 2 bases and V by 4 bases; bases with no gene match: 4. The CDR3 contains 14 residues. The CDR3 sequence is CAISGTGEQETQYF. The CDR3 nucleotides read TGTGCCATCAGTGGGACAGGTGAACAAGAGACCCAGTACTTC.

With respect to this clone: Within the sample, other DNA sequences also encode this same CDR3. The chain uses TRBV7-9 and TRBJ2-1; TRBD2 aligns across 10 bases. Trimming took 0 bases from V and 4 from J; bases not matched to a gene: 3. The CDR3 contains 16 residues. Germline V gene lookup returns CDR1 SEHNR and CDR2 FQNEAQ (reference sequence). Written as DNA, the CDR3 is TGTGCCAGCAGCTTAGCGCTAGCGGGAGCTTACAATGAGCAGTTCTTC. Protein sequence: CASSLALAGAYNEQFF.

This chain connects TRBV7-3 to TRBJ2-2, with 10 bases aligning to TRBD1. V was clipped by 3 bases and J by 4 bases; unmatched bases: 11. From germline, CDR1 is SGHTA and CDR2 FQGTGA. This CDR3 has 18 residues. CDR3 residues: CASSFTGTGAVPTGELFF. CDR3 sequence (DNA): TGTGCCAGCAGCTTTACCGGGACAGGGGCCGTCCCCACCGGGGAGCTGTTTTTT.